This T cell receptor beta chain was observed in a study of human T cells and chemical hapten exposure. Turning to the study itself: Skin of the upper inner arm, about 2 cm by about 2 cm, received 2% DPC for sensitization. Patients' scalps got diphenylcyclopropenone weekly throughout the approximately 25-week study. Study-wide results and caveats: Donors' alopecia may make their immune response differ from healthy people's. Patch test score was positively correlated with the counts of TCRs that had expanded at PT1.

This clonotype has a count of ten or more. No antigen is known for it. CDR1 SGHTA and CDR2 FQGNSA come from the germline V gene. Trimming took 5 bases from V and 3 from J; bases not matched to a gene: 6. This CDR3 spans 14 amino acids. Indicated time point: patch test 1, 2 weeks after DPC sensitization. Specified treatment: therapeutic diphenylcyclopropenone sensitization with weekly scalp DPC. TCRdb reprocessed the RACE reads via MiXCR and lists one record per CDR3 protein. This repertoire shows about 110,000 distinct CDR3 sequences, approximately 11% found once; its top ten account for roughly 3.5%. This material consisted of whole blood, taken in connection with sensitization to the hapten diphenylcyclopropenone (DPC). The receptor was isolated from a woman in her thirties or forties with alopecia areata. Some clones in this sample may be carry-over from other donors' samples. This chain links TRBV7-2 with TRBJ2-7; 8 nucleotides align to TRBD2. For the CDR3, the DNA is TGTGCCAGCAGCCCCCATGGGACTAGCTACGAGCAGTACTTC. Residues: CASSPHGTSYEQYF.